Listed here is a single TCR beta chain. The antigen is not known. One entry per CDR3 protein, called by TCRdb with MiXCR from the RT-PCR reads. The sample consists of 500,000 or so distinct CDR3 sequences, about 17% of them appearing once. These data come from a study of response to subunit inactivated influenza vaccine. Study-level results: The authors put forward the suggestion that each seasonal influenza vaccination may bring in only a limited number of new T cells.

Germline-derived CDR1 and CDR2 are DFQATT and SNEGSKA (reference sequence). V was clipped by 6 bases and J by 14 bases; unmatched bases: 6. CDR3 length: 10 amino acids. Specimen: CD4+ T cells sorted from PBMCs, collected roughly 24 months after vaccination. The rearrangement uses TRBV20-1 and TRBJ2-4, with TRBD1 matching over 8 bases. This sequence originates from a man aged 50 to 69 who received an inactivated influenza vaccine. The CDR3 sequence is CSAGQGTEYF. The CDR3 DNA is TGCAGTGCAGGACAGGGAACGGAGTACTTC.